The next 8 T cell receptor beta chains were all read from a single sample in a study of T cell responses to AZD1222 COVID-19 vaccine. Libraries were prepared by immunoSEQ multiplex PCR; TCRdb keeps only in-frame clonotypes and omits some of them. The sample consists of more than 80,000 clones, around 91% of them appearing once. The specimen was peripheral blood, collected 28 days after the second AZD1222 dose. The receptors were gathered from an adult who received the AZD1222 COVID-19 vaccine.

V usage is TRBV19 and J usage is TRBJ2-3; 14 bases line up with TRBD2. The CDR3 runs 18 residues. The V gene end was trimmed by 6 bases and the J gene end by 0 bases; junction bases not matched to a gene: 8. Germline values: CDR1 LNHDA, CDR2 SQIVND (reference sequence). The DNA of the CDR3 is TGTGCCAGTAGAACCGGGACTAGCGGGGGCCCTAGCACAGATACGCAGTATTTT. Its protein product is CASRTGTSGGPSTDTQYF.

The chain couples TRBV6-1 to TRBJ2-3, with TRBD1 matching 8 bases. V was clipped by 5 bases and J by 12 bases; unmatched bases: 10. Looked up from germline, CDR1 is MNHNS and CDR2 is SASEGT. This CDR3 has 13 amino acids. CDR3 in DNA: TGTGCCAGCAGTCTTACCATTGGACAGGGACAGTATTTT. Protein sequence: CASSLTIGQGQYF.

This clone has just one count. This chain links TRBV5-1 with TRBJ1-2; 11 nucleotides line up with TRBD1. CDR1 SGHRS and CDR2 YFSETQ come from the germline V gene. This CDR3 is 14 amino acids long. Trimming at V came to 4 bases and at J to 6 bases, leaving 5 bases not matched to a gene. The CDR3 loop is CASSADRGQDGYTF. The CDR3 DNA follows: TGCGCCAGCAGCGCGGACAGGGGGCAGGATGGCTACACCTTC.

The chain combines TRBV6-5 with TRBJ1-1; D remains unclear. The ends were cut back, 2 bases at V and 1 base at J, with 8 bases in the middle. The CDR3 loop spans 14 amino acids. The germline V gene has CDR1 MNHEY and CDR2 SVGAGI. CDR3 loop: CASSYAAGNTEAFF. CDR3 nucleotides: TGTGCCAGCAGTTACGCGGCAGGGAACACTGAAGCTTTCTTT.

The V and J genes are TRBV19 and TRBJ2-4; D perhaps matches TRBD2 (7 bases). Trimming took off 6 bases at V and 0 bases at J, with 18 bases between the two ends. The CDR3 has 17 amino acids. Germline V CDR1 and CDR2: LNHDA, SQIVND (reference sequence). CDR3 loop: CASSGGQGTLAKNIQYF. CDR3 DNA sequence: TGTGCCAGTAGCGGGGGGCAGGGGACTCTAGCCAAAAACATTCAGTACTTC.

This clone occurred a few times. This chain joins TRBV5-4 and TRBJ1-2, with 7 bases fitting TRBD1. The germline V gene has CDR1 SGHNT and CDR2 YYREEE (reference sequence). The CDR3 contains 13 residues. V was clipped by 2 bases and J by 8 bases; unmatched bases: 6. The CDR3 sequence is CASSLVGGEGYTF. The CDR3 DNA is TGTGCCAGCAGCTTAGTAGGGGGCGAGGGCTACACCTTC.

The chain employs TRBV21-1 and TRBJ2-1; the table's TRBD2 call for D was not verified on the DNA. TRBV21-1 is described as a pseudogene. The CDR3 length is 15 residues. The CDR3 sequence is CASSKCGIPSNEQFF. In nucleotides, the CDR3 is TGTGCCAGCAGCAAATGCGGGATCCCTAGCAATGAGCAGTTCTTC.

In DNA form, the CDR3 reads TGCAGTGCTAGAGTACGGGAGACCCAGTACTTC. It translates to CSARVRETQYF. V usage is TRBV20-1 and J usage is TRBJ2-5; D gene uncertain. Trimming took off 1 base at V and 5 bases at J, with 5 bases between the two ends. This CDR3 spans 11 amino acids. Germline V lookup: CDR1 DFQATT, CDR2 SNEGSKA (reference sequence).